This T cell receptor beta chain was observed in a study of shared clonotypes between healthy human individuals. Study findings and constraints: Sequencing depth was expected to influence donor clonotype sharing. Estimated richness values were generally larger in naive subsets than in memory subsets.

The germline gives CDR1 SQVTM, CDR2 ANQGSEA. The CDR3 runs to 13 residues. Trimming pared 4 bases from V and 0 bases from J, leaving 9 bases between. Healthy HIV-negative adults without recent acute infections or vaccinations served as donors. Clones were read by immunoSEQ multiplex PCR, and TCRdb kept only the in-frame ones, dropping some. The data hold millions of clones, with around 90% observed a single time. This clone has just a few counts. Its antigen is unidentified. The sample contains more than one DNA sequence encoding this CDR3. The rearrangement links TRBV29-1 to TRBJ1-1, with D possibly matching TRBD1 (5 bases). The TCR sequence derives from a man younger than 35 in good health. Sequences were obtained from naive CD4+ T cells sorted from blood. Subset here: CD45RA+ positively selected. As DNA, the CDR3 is TGCAGCGTTGCGGGGCAGATGAACACTGAAGCTTTCTTT. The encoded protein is CSVAGQMNTEAFF.